This T cell receptor beta chain was found in a study of blood T cell repertoires in COVID-19. Study-level information: Italy, Spain and the United States were the sources of the convalescent and acute COVID-19 samples. PBMCs, B-cell-depleted T cells, or T cells provided the cDNA or gDNA that made up the material.

Germline V gene data show CDR1 as LNHNV and CDR2 as YYDKDF (reference sequence). CDR3 length equals 13 residues. Trimming at V came to 7 bases and at J to 6 bases, leaving 5 bases not matched to a gene. Enrollment of patients from Seattle took place during active infection, with longitudinal follow-up. Libraries were prepared by immunoSEQ multiplex PCR; TCRdb keeps only in-frame clonotypes and omits some of them. This sample has fewer than 350,000 clones; over 80% occur once, and the top ten carry approximately 9.9%. This clonotype was sampled from a man between 25 and 39 years old with COVID-19, enrolled during active disease. The sample taken for sequencing was peripheral blood. The rearrangement links TRBV15 to TRBJ2-1; 8 bases are a match to TRBD2. For the CDR3, the DNA is TGTGCCACCACTCGGGGGGGCCCCAATGAGCAGTTCTTC. Protein product: CATTRGGPNEQFF.